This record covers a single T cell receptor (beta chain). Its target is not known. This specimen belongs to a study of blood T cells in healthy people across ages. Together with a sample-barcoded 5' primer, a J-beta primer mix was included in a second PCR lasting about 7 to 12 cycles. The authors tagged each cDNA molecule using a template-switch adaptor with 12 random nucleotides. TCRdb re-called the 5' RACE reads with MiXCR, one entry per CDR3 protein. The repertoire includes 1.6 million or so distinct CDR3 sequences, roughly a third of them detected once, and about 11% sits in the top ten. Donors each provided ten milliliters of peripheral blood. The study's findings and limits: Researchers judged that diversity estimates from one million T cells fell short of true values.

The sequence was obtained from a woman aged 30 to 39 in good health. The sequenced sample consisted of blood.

The CDR3 bases are TGTGCCAGCAGTGAGAGGGTCACCGGGGAGCTGTTTTTT. Amino acid sequence: CASSERVTGELFF. The rearrangement joins TRBV6-1 to TRBJ2-2; tentatively, D is TRBD2 (5 bases). Trimming shortened V by 3 bases and J by 4 bases, and 6 bases separated the two germline ends. The CDR3 is made up of 13 amino acids. Germline CDR1 reads MNHNS; CDR2 reads SASEGT.